The rows below give T cell receptor beta chains drawn from one sample of a study of blood T cell repertoires in COVID-19. The repertoire was sequenced with immunoSEQ multiplex PCR; TCRdb's copy has only in-frame clones and lacks some. The sample carries around 81,000 clones, approximately 80% recorded once. The source material was peripheral blood. These TCRs come from a human donor in a cohort sampled during active COVID-19. Both conserved end residues are part of each CDR3.

cdr3_length v_call cdr3_aa
14 TRBV6-5 CATLQRGRYNEQFF
18 TRBV4-2 CASSQEGVIGTRSYEQYF
14 TRBV4-1 CASSQDSYSYEQYF
15 TRBV4-1 CASSPPGQGLEKLFF
13 TRBV12-3/TRBV12-4 CASSLASTDTQYF
14 TRBV5-6 CASSWGDRNTEAFF
14 TRBV7-8 CASREQGVSQPQHF
15 TRBV5-4 CASSLGSSYNSPLHF
16 TRBV2 CASKDTRDRDSQPQHF
13 TRBV5-5 CASSLMVGGELFF
13 TRBV5-1 CASSPDSPTEAFF
14 TRBV4-2 CASSQDRGTDTQYF
12 TRBV5-4 CASSSRGSEQYF
17 TRBV7-2 CASSLGPITRVDYEQYF
14 TRBV30 CAWSVRSGNSPLHF
14 TRBV6-5 CASPRTGGGYGYTF
15 TRBV5-1 CASSQSGGPTDTQYF
16 TRBV5-1 CASSLALAGEENKQYF
14 TRBV7-9 CASSTETVNQPQHF
15 TRBV27 CASRAMGGSSYEQYF
15 TRBV27 CASSLWGQASGTQYF
15 TRBV7-8 CASSATSGESYEQYF